The 28 T cell receptor beta chains below all came from one sample that was sequenced in a study of cytomegalovirus exposure and HLA in healthy donors (dated by TCRdb to 2016 to 2017). Library preparation employed the immunoSEQ multiplex PCR assay. For the multiplex PCR, a mixture combining 60 forward primers for TCR Vbeta segments and 13 reverse primers for TCR Jbeta segments was used. Drawn from immuneACCESS, this table holds only the in-frame rearrangements with V and J called that TCRdb kept. Clones are partly lost; checked studies trace under half to an unresolved V gene and leave the rest unexplained. The sample includes some 170,000 clones, with 81% observed a single time. The top ten clonotypes cover 4.9% of the sample. Material for sequencing was PBMCs. These receptors all come from a young woman in good health and CMV-seropositive.

The chain employs TRBV9 and TRBJ2-2, with 8 positions matching TRBD2. The CDR3 sequence is 15 residues long. V shed 1 base, J shed 6 bases, and the junction held 5 bases outside the gene matches. Germline V gives CDR1 SGDLS, CDR2 YYNGEE. In DNA form, the CDR3 reads TGTGCCAGCAGCGTATTCGCCGGGGGGGCCGGGGAGCTGTTTTTT. It specifies CASSVFAGGAGELFF.

The gene calls are TRBV4-2 and TRBJ1-1; D remains ambiguous. The CDR3 is made up of 10 amino acids. With 8 bases removed from V and 4 bases from J, the gap between germline ends came to 5 bases. Per the germline V gene, CDR1 is LGHNA and CDR2 is YNFKEQ. CDR3: CASLLTEAFF. The CDR3 region has the DNA TGTGCCAGCCTCCTCACTGAAGCTTTCTTT.

The rearrangement uses TRBV6-6 and TRBJ2-2; 7 bases map to TRBD1. Germline V lookup: CDR1 MNHNY, CDR2 SVGAGI (reference sequence). This CDR3 region has 15 residues. V lost 3 bases and J lost 5; bases outside the gene matches: 6. The CDR3 sequence: CASSYSQQGTGELFF. For the CDR3, the DNA is TGTGCCAGCAGTTATTCCCAACAGGGGACCGGGGAGCTGTTTTTT.

The chain uses TRBV9 and TRBJ1-4; D is ambiguous. Looked up from germline, CDR1 is SGDLS and CDR2 is YYNGEE. The CDR3 is 12 amino acids. Between the trimmed V and J ends, which lost 4 bases and 8 bases, there was a span of 9 bases. The CDR3 sequence is CASSRGEEKLFF. The CDR3 DNA follows: TGTGCCAGCAGCCGGGGTGAGGAAAAACTGTTTTTT.

The chain combines TRBV6-5 with TRBJ1-4, with D tentatively TRBD1 (6 bases). In germline, CDR1 is MNHEY, CDR2 SVGAGI. Trimming stripped 0 bases from V and 7 bases from J, with 15 bases between. The CDR3 runs 16 residues. In nucleotides, the CDR3 is TGTGCCAGCAGTTACTCGATAGTTGGGACACTTGAAAAACTGTTTTTT. It is translated as CASSYSIVGTLEKLFF.

The V gene is TRBV10-1, the J gene TRBJ2-7; TRBD1 aligns across 11 bases. The CDR3 loop spans 17 amino acids. Germline CDR1 reads WNHNN; CDR2 reads SYGVQD (reference sequence). The J segment lost 7 bases and the V segment lost 6 bases, leaving 17 bases of the junction unmatched. CDR3 sequence reads: CASRPSGGTGGQREQYF. The CDR3 DNA follows: TGCGCCAGCAGGCCATCTGGAGGGACAGGGGGACAGCGGGAGCAGTACTTC.

The chain links TRBV16 to TRBJ2-5; 8 bases are a match to TRBD1. This CDR3 comprises 15 residues. Trimming took 4 bases from V and 1 from J; bases not matched to a gene: 5. Per germline, CDR1 KGHSY and CDR2 FQNENV. The chain's CDR3 is CASSRTGPLQETQYF. The CDR3 nucleotides are TGTGCCAGCAGCCGGACAGGGCCCCTCCAAGAGACCCAGTACTTC.

The chain is built from TRBV4-1 and TRBJ2-7; perhaps TRBD1 as D (7 bases). The germline V and J ends were trimmed by 4 bases and 2 bases, with 33 bases remaining between them. The CDR3 totals 21 residues. Per germline, CDR1 MGHRA and CDR2 YSYEKL. The CDR3 region has the DNA TGCGCCAGCAGCCGGGGGCCGTTGTTAAGGGTGGCGGGACAGCCTACCTACGAGCAGTACTTC. It is translated as CASSRGPLLRVAGQPTYEQYF.

J is TRBJ2-3 and V is TRBV15, with unresolved D. CDR1 LNHNV and CDR2 YYDKDF come from the germline V gene (reference sequence). With 0 bases removed from V and 0 bases from J, the gap between germline ends came to 7 bases. This CDR3 contains 15 residues. The CDR3 protein is CATSRESSSTDTQYF. The CDR3 region has the DNA TGTGCCACCAGCAGAGAATCCAGTAGCACAGATACGCAGTATTTT.

This clone has just one count. J is TRBJ1-1 and V is TRBV5-1; the D gene is possibly TRBD1 (6 bases). The V gene's germline CDR1 is SGHRS and CDR2 YFSETQ. The CDR3 has 15 residues. Trimming removed 3 bases from V and 3 bases from J, with 15 bases in between. The CDR3 here is CASSSVQGSDTEAFF. CDR3 in DNA: TGCGCCAGCAGCTCCGTACAGGGTTCGGACACTGAAGCTTTCTTT.

J is TRBJ1-5 and V is TRBV15; D is perhaps TRBD1 (6 bases). Between the trimmed V and J ends, which lost 1 base and 6 bases, there was a span of 7 bases. Germline V gene lookup returns CDR1 LNHNV and CDR2 YYDKDF (reference sequence). The CDR3 extends over 13 amino acids. The CDR3: CATSRGRGQPQHF. CDR3 DNA: TGTGCCACCAGCAGAGGCAGGGGTCAGCCCCAGCATTTT.

This sequence joins TRBV4-1 and TRBJ2-3, with D hard to call. V dropped 1 base and J dropped 2 bases, with 7 bases sitting between them. Germline V lookup: CDR1 MGHRA, CDR2 YSYEKL. This CDR3 is 14 amino acids long. DNA of the CDR3: TGCGCCAGCAGCCAAGTATACAACACAGATACGCAGTATTTT. It encodes CASSQVYNTDTQYF.

Only one count was recorded for this clone. This CDR3 reads CASSTELISNGYTF. CDR3 DNA: TGTGCCAGTAGTACCGAATTGATCAGTAACGGCTACACCTTC. The gene calls are TRBV19 and TRBJ1-2; no reliable D call. Germline loops: CDR1 LNHDA, CDR2 SQIVND (reference sequence). V dropped 4 bases and J dropped 8 bases, with 17 bases sitting between them. CDR3 length: 14 amino acids.

The chain carries TRBV19 and TRBJ2-1; TRBD2 agrees at 12 bases. J was trimmed by 5 bases and V by 7 bases; bases with no gene match: 3. The germline CDR1 and CDR2 sequences are LNHDA and SQIVND (reference sequence). The length of the CDR3 is 14 residues. The CDR3 DNA sequence: TGTGCCAGTACTCTAGCGGGGGGGAACAATGAGCAGTTCTTC. As protein: CASTLAGGNNEQFF. The whole variable domain, remainder taken from reference TRBV19 and TRBJ2-1, is DGGITQSPKYLFRKEGQNVTLSCEQNLNHDAMYWYRQDPGQGLRLIYYSQIVNDFQKGDIAEGYSVSREKKESFPLTVTSAQKNPTAFYLCASTLAGGNNEQFFGPGTRLTVL.

The chain links TRBV7-9 to TRBJ1-4; no reliable D call. The CDR3 sequence is 11 residues long. The V end lost 3 bases, the J end lost 15 bases, and 11 bases lay between the germline ends. CDR1 and CDR2 (germline): SEHNR, FQNEAQ (reference sequence). CDR3 bases: TGTGCCAGCAGCTTCCACGGGTCTTTGTTTTTT. Encoded protein: CASSFHGSLFF.

V and J are TRBV10-3 and TRBJ1-2; 11 nucleotides match TRBD1. Germline CDR1 ENHRY, CDR2 SYGVKD. Trimming cost V 10 bases and J 4 bases; bases outside gene matches: 8. This CDR3 region has 14 residues. CDR3 loop: CATWTGGGGYGYTF. Written as DNA, the CDR3 is TGTGCCACTTGGACAGGGGGCGGCGGCTATGGCTACACCTTC.

In DNA form, the CDR3 reads TGTGCCAGCAGCCCGACGGGACAGGGAGGCTACGAGCAGTACTTC. Protein: CASSPTGQGGYEQYF. This sequence joins TRBV7-3 and TRBJ2-7, with 9 bases that match TRBD1. The CDR3 spans 15 residues. With 5 bases clipped from V and 3 bases from J, the junction kept 8 bases outside the gene matches. From germline, CDR1 is SGHTA and CDR2 FQGTGA.

This clone was counted a few times. The rearrangement links TRBV4-2 to TRBJ2-4; D is perhaps TRBD1 (6 bases). The CDR3 extends over 21 amino acids. Trimming cost V 4 bases and J 0 bases, with 28 bases left between them. Germline loops: CDR1 LGHNA, CDR2 YNFKEQ. This CDR3 reads CASSPKGRAGEHFLAKNIQYF. In nucleotides, the CDR3 is TGTGCCAGCAGCCCCAAGGGTCGGGCAGGGGAACATTTCTTAGCCAAAAACATTCAGTACTTC.

The V and J genes are TRBV4-2 and TRBJ2-7; D is unresolved. The CDR3 length is 14 residues. Germline CDR1 LGHNA, CDR2 YNFKEQ. Deletions cut 3 bases from V and 2 bases from J, with 11 bases between. CDR3 in amino acids: CASSQPVEPYEQYF. CDR3 nucleotides: TGTGCCAGCAGCCAGCCGGTAGAACCCTACGAGCAGTACTTC.

This sequence joins TRBV11-2 and TRBJ1-1; 7 nucleotides line up with TRBD1. Trimming took 0 bases from V and 0 from J; bases not matched to a gene: 4. The CDR3 extends over 16 amino acids. Germline V lookup: CDR1 SGHAT, CDR2 FQNNGV. The CDR3 sequence: CASSLDRGIVNTEAFF. In DNA form, the CDR3 reads TGTGCCAGCAGCTTAGACAGGGGGATAGTGAACACTGAAGCTTTCTTT.

The V call is TRBV30, the J call TRBJ1-5; D is unclear. V dropped 6 bases and J dropped 6 bases, with 18 bases sitting between them. This CDR3 is built from 14 residues. From germline, CDR1 is GTSNPN and CDR2 SVGIG (reference sequence). The CDR3 DNA is TGTGCCTGCTCCGTTTATAGAGGAGGTCAGCCCCAGCATTTT. Its protein is CACSVYRGGQPQHF.

This clone was found once. The genes are TRBV7-6 and TRBJ2-5, with D hard to call. The length of the CDR3 is 14 residues. Germline CDR1 SGHVS, CDR2 FNYEAQ. Trimming pared 2 bases from V and 4 bases from J, leaving 11 bases between. This CDR3 reads CASSLSRARETQYF. The CDR3 coding sequence is TGTGCCAGCAGCTTATCGCGTGCGAGAGAGACCCAGTACTTC.

V and J are TRBV2 and TRBJ2-1; 10 positions match TRBD2. Germline V gene data show CDR1 as SNHLY and CDR2 as FYNNEI. The CDR3 is 17 amino acids. V dropped 7 bases and J dropped 0; count of bases not matched to a gene: 9. The CDR3: CASILAGGPSSYNEQFF. The CDR3 DNA is TGTGCCAGCATATTAGCGGGGGGCCCGAGCTCCTACAATGAGCAGTTCTTC.

The sample holds one count of this clone. The rearrangement joins TRBV6-5 to TRBJ2-3, with 8 positions matching TRBD2. V lost 5 bases to trimming and J lost 2 bases; unmatched junction nucleotides: 6. The CDR3 has 15 amino acids. The V gene's germline CDR1 is MNHEY and CDR2 SVGAGI. CDR3: CASSPSAGVTDTQYF. The CDR3 nucleotides read TGTGCCAGCAGTCCGTCAGCGGGGGTCACAGATACGCAGTATTTT.

This clone was counted between two and nine times. V and J are TRBV6-6 and TRBJ1-5; D unresolved. CDR3 length: 14 residues. Germline CDR1 MNHNY, CDR2 SVGAGI (reference sequence). The V and J ends lost 0 bases and 5 bases respectively, with 8 bases between them. This chain's CDR3 is CASSYSQIDQPQHF. The CDR3 DNA sequence: TGTGCCAGCAGTTACTCGCAGATTGATCAGCCCCAGCATTTT.

This clone was seen only a few times. CDR3 DNA sequence: TGTGCCAGCAGCGGCGGTTGGGGGCCAAATGAGCAGTTCTTC. Translated, it gives CASSGGWGPNEQFF. The chain carries TRBV9 and TRBJ2-1; D may be TRBD1 (6 bases). Trimming took 3 bases from V and 7 from J, leaving 14 bases between them. The CDR3 has 14 amino acids. Looked up from germline, CDR1 is SGDLS and CDR2 is YYNGEE.

This sequence joins TRBV12-5 and TRBJ1-2; TRBD1 is a possible D gene (5 bases). The CDR3 loop spans 11 amino acids. V shed 6 bases and J shed 8 bases, with 10 bases lying between them. Germline V gives CDR1 LGHNT, CDR2 FRNRAP. In DNA form, the CDR3 reads TGTGCTAGTGGCGACAGCTACGGCTACACCTTC. It codes for CASGDSYGYTF.

This clone was detected only a few times. This chain joins TRBV4-3 and TRBJ2-7; D is unclear. Germline V CDR1 and CDR2: LGHNA, YSLEER. The V end was cut by 3 bases, the J end by 3 bases, with 9 bases between. The CDR3 extends over 13 amino acids. The DNA of the CDR3 is TGCGCCAGCAGCCACCAGGTGCACTACGAGCAGTACTTC. It codes for CASSHQVHYEQYF.